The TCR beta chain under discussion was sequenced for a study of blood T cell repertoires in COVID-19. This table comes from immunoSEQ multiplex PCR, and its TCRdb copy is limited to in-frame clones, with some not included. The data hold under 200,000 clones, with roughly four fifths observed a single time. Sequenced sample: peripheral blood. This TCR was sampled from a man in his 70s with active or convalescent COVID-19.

In nucleotides, the CDR3 is TGTGCCAGCAGCGTAGGGGTGACAGGGTCAGGCATTCAGTACTTC. Protein: CASSVGVTGSGIQYF. The V and J genes are TRBV9 and TRBJ2-4, with 7 bases aligning to TRBD1. The junction had 9 bases not matched to a gene; V was cut back by 0 bases and J by 9 bases. CDR3 length equals 15 residues. CDR1 is SGDLS and CDR2 is YYNGEE in the germline V gene.